The 21 T cell receptor beta chains below all came from one sample that was sequenced in a study of blood T cell repertoires in COVID-19. The protocol was immunoSEQ multiplex PCR, while the TCRdb copy is restricted to in-frame clones and leaves out a portion. The top ten hold about 0.91% of the sample, which has about 500,000 clones, 89% seen once. The sequenced sample was peripheral blood. The receptors stem from a man between 18 and 29 years old with COVID-19, enrolled during active disease.

This rearrangement joins TRBV19 to TRBJ1-5; TRBD1 is a possible D gene (5 bases). Trimming took 4 bases from V and 4 from J, leaving 14 bases between them. Germline values: CDR1 LNHDA, CDR2 SQIVND (reference sequence). The CDR3 contains 15 residues. The DNA of the CDR3 is TGTGCCAGTAGTAGTCGCAGGGCCCCAAATCAGCCCCAGCATTTT. Translated, it gives CASSSRRAPNQPQHF.

The gene calls are TRBV15 and TRBJ1-4; D unresolved. The germline V gene encodes CDR1 LNHNV and CDR2 YYDKDF (reference sequence). Trimming pared 1 base from V and 7 bases from J, leaving 16 bases between. CDR3 length equals 16 residues. The CDR3 is CATSRVATGFSEKLFF. The CDR3 region has the DNA TGTGCCACCAGCAGAGTAGCGACCGGGTTTAGTGAAAAACTGTTTTTT.

The CDR3 loop is CASSFSAGATEAFF. In DNA, the CDR3 is TGTGCCAGCAGCTTTTCCGCGGGGGCCACTGAAGCTTTCTTT. The chain joins TRBV11-2 to TRBJ1-1; possible D gene TRBD1, 6 bases. The CDR3 is 14 amino acids. CDR1 is SGHAT and CDR2 is FQNNGV in the germline V gene. Trimming left V 3 bases short and J 4 bases short, with 12 bases between. The full variable domain, completed using reference TRBV11-2 and TRBJ1-1, is EAGVAQSPRYKIIEKRQSVAFWCNPISGHATLYWYQQILGQGPKLLIQFQNNGVVDDSQLPKDRFSAERLKGVDSTLKIQPAKLEDSAVYLCASSFSAGATEAFFGQGTRLTVV.

The V and J genes are TRBV5-4 and TRBJ2-5, with no clear D. The germline V gene has CDR1 SGHNT and CDR2 YYREEE (reference sequence). V lost 4 bases, J lost 1 base, and 8 bases lay in between. The CDR3 is made up of 13 amino acids. The CDR3 sequence is CASSGGTQETQYF. CDR3 sequence (DNA): TGTGCCAGCAGCGGCGGCACCCAAGAGACCCAGTACTTC.

This clone has just a few counts. This chain connects TRBV6-5 to TRBJ1-1; 8 nucleotides align to TRBD1. The CDR3 length is 13 residues. CDR1 is MNHEY, CDR2 SVGAGI, per germline. J was trimmed by 5 bases and V by 6 bases; bases with no gene match: 5. In DNA, the CDR3 is TGTGCCAGCAGACGGCAGGGGGCAACTGAAGCTTTCTTT. As protein: CASRRQGATEAFF.

The chain joins TRBV25-1 to TRBJ2-1; weak D call: TRBD2 (6 bases). The CDR3 is 15 amino acids. V was shortened by 5 bases and J by 3 bases, with 14 bases between the two germline ends. Germline CDR1 and CDR2: MGHDK and SYGVNS. This chain's CDR3 is CASSLTGGFYNEQFF. For the CDR3, the DNA is TGTGCCAGCAGTCTTACAGGAGGGTTCTACAATGAGCAGTTCTTC.

This clone was recorded once. This chain connects TRBV20-1 to TRBJ2-7; D perhaps matches TRBD2 (5 bases). The length of the CDR3 is 11 residues. The germline V gene encodes CDR1 DFQATT and CDR2 SNEGSKA (reference sequence). The germline V and J ends were trimmed by 3 bases and 5 bases, with 8 bases remaining between them. CDR3 coding DNA: TGCAGTGCTAGTAGACTAAACGAGCAGTACTTC. Encoded protein: CSASRLNEQYF.

In nucleotides, the CDR3 is TGTGCCAGCAGCACGACTACAGGGCCTGGAAACACCATATATTTT. Translating it yields CASSTTTGPGNTIYF. This chain uses TRBV14 with TRBJ1-3; D possibly corresponds to TRBD1 (6 bases). Germline V CDR1 and CDR2: SGHDN, FVKESK. The CDR3 covers 15 residues. Trimming took 5 bases from V and 2 from J, leaving 13 bases between them.

This chain connects TRBV15 to TRBJ2-7; 7 bases align to TRBD2. Trimming took 3 bases from V and 4 from J; bases not matched to a gene: 9. Per the germline V gene, CDR1 is LNHNV and CDR2 is YYDKDF (reference sequence). This CDR3 is built from 15 residues. CDR3 sequence: CATSSPGTTGYEQYF. CDR3 DNA sequence: TGTGCCACCAGCAGCCCCGGGACTACTGGGTACGAGCAGTACTTC.

This rearrangement joins TRBV30 to TRBJ2-5; the match to TRBD2 covers 8 bases. The V gene's germline CDR1 is GTSNPN and CDR2 SVGIG (reference sequence). Losses at the gene ends were 0 bases for V and 3 bases for J; bases not matched to a gene: 12. The CDR3 sequence is 17 residues long. CDR3 sequence (DNA): TGTGCCTGGAGTGTCGTGGCGTGGAGCGGGAGAAAAGAGACCCAGTACTTC. It specifies CAWSVVAWSGRKETQYF.

The rearrangement uses TRBV5-8 and TRBJ2-1, with a weak D call TRBD1 (5 bases). V gave up 4 bases and J gave up 12 bases, with 14 bases separating them. The CDR3 contains 12 residues. Germline V CDR1 and CDR2: SGHTS, YDEGEE. CDR3 protein: CASSQGVRRQFF. The DNA of the CDR3 is TGTGCCAGCAGCCAAGGGGTGCGTAGGCAGTTCTTC.

This chain uses TRBV2 with TRBJ1-1, with TRBD1 identical over 8 bases. Germline V gene lookup returns CDR1 SNHLY and CDR2 FYNNEI. J lost 4 bases, V lost 5 bases, and 6 bases had no gene match. The CDR3 runs to 14 residues. In nucleotides, the CDR3 is TGTGCCAGCAGTATAGGACAGGGCTTCACTGAAGCTTTCTTT. Translation gives CASSIGQGFTEAFF.

This rearrangement joins TRBV5-1 to TRBJ1-5; D unresolved. Between the trimmed V and J ends, which lost 4 bases and 6 bases, there was a span of 11 bases. From germline, CDR1 is SGHRS and CDR2 YFSETQ. The CDR3 is 13 amino acids. This chain's CDR3 is CASSATTGQPQHF. In DNA, the CDR3 is TGCGCCAGCAGCGCGACTACGGGTCAGCCCCAGCATTTT.

This clone appeared a single time. V usage is TRBV19 and J usage is TRBJ2-5; TRBD1 is a possible D gene (6 bases). Germline V lookup: CDR1 LNHDA, CDR2 SQIVND (reference sequence). The CDR3 is 14 residues long. Trimming removed 6 bases from V and 4 bases from J, with 15 bases in between. CDR3 protein: CASRINQGRETQYF. CDR3 bases: TGTGCCAGTAGGATCAACCAGGGGAGAGAGACCCAGTACTTC.

The CDR3 sequence is CASSLAGGQGIREKLFF. The CDR3 coding sequence is TGCGCCAGCAGCTTGGCCGGGGGACAGGGGATTCGTGAAAAACTGTTTTTT. The V and J genes are TRBV5-1 and TRBJ1-4, with TRBD1 matching over 10 bases. After removal of 0 bases from V and 7 bases from J, the junction contained 9 bases not matched to a gene. The CDR3 is 17 amino acids. The germline CDR1 and CDR2 sequences are SGHRS and YFSETQ.

The rearrangement joins TRBV14 to TRBJ1-1, with 9 positions matching TRBD1. CDR1 and CDR2 (germline): SGHDN, FVKESK. V lost 1 base to trimming and J lost 11 bases; unmatched junction nucleotides: 14. This CDR3 region has 16 residues. CDR3 residues: CASSQVGQGPLTEAFF. In nucleotides, the CDR3 is TGTGCCAGCAGCCAAGTGGGACAGGGTCCTCTTACCGAGGCTTTCTTT.

V usage is TRBV10-2 and J usage is TRBJ2-1, with 11 bases lining up with TRBD2. With 2 bases clipped from V and 5 bases from J, the junction kept 5 bases outside the gene matches. The CDR3 consists of 16 residues. Germline values: CDR1 WSHSY, CDR2 SAAADI. The CDR3, as DNA: TGCGCCAGCAGTGAGCCGGGACTAGCGGAAAACAATGAGCAGTTCTTC. Its translation is CASSEPGLAENNEQFF.

The gene calls are TRBV3-1 (or the pseudogene TRBV3-2) and TRBJ2-7; D is undetermined. Deletions cut 0 bases from V and 0 bases from J, with 6 bases between. The CDR3 contains 14 residues. Germline CDR1 and CDR2: LGHDT and YNNKEL (reference sequence). The CDR3 nucleotides are TGTGCCAGCAGCCAAGATACGGTCTCCTACGAGCAGTACTTC. It yields the protein CASSQDTVSYEQYF.

The genes are TRBV28 and TRBJ1-5; TRBD1 is a possible D gene (5 bases). The V and J ends lost 6 bases and 0 bases respectively, with 15 bases between them. From germline, CDR1 is MDHEN and CDR2 SYDVKM. The CDR3 runs to 16 residues. The CDR3 here is CASSIPGGYSNQPQHF. CDR3 coding DNA: TGTGCCAGCAGCATTCCTGGGGGGTATAGCAATCAGCCCCAGCATTTT.

V gene TRBV2 combines with J gene TRBJ2-2; 9 nucleotides line up with TRBD1. Looked up from germline, CDR1 is SNHLY and CDR2 is FYNNEI. This CDR3 comprises 14 residues. Germline trimming cut 6 bases from V and 6 bases from J; bases unmatched to any gene: 5. CDR3 residues: CASRKDRGAGELFF. In nucleotides, the CDR3 is TGTGCCAGCAGGAAGGACAGGGGTGCCGGGGAGCTGTTTTTT.

The rearrangement joins TRBV3-1 (or the pseudogene TRBV3-2) to TRBJ1-5; D not resolved. CDR1 LGHDT and CDR2 YNNKEL come from the germline V gene (reference sequence). The CDR3 contains 12 residues. V gave up 4 bases and J gave up 6 bases, with 7 bases separating them. As DNA, the CDR3 is TGTGCCAGCAGCCGAGGGAGTCAGCCCCAGCATTTT. Amino acids: CASSRGSQPQHF.